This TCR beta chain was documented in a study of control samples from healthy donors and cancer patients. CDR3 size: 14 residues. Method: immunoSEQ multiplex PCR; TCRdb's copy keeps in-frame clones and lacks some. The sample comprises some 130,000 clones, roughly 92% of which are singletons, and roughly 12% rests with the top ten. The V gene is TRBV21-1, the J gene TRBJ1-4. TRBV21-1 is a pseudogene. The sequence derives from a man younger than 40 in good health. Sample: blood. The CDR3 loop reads CASSKGGGEEKLFF. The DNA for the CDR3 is TGTGCCAGCAGCAAAGGGGGGGGCGAAGAAAAACTGTTTTTT.